This T cell receptor beta chain emerged from a study of blood T cell repertoires in COVID-19. Study-level information: Sites across the United States, Italy and Spain contributed samples from acute and convalescent COVID-19. Nucleic acid was either cDNA or gDNA, and it came from T cells, B-cell-depleted T cells, or PBMCs.

This clone has just a few counts. Source study methods: Using reference gene primer amplification, nucleated cell counts were estimated. Here immunoSEQ multiplex PCR was the method, and the copy in TCRdb shows in-frame clones only, minus some. V, J and clone size were drawn from that table, and D and trimming were deduced from the DNA. The sample contains roughly 300,000 clones, 83% of which appear only once. Germline CDR1 reads LNHDA; CDR2 reads SQIVND (reference sequence). The ends lost 1 base at V and 9 bases at J; junction bases unmatched: 5. The CDR3 runs to 14 residues. The sample consisted of peripheral blood. The TCR comes from a woman in her fifties or sixties who had recovered from COVID-19. This sequence joins TRBV19 and TRBJ2-1, with TRBD2 matching 8 bases. The CDR3: CASSIAGGQGEQFF. CDR3 DNA: TGTGCCAGTAGTATAGCGGGAGGGCAGGGTGAGCAGTTCTTC.